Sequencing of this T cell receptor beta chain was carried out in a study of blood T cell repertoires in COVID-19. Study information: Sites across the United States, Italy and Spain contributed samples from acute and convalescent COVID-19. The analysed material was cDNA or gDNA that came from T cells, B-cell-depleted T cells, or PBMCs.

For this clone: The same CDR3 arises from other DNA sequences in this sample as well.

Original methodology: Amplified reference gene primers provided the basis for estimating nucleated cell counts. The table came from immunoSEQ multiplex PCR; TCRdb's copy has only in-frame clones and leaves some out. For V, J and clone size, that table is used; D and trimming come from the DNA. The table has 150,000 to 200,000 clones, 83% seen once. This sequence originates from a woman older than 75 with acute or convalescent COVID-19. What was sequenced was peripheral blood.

The CDR3 protein is CASSLGLAANTGELFF. The CDR3 coding sequence is TGCGCCAGCAGCTTGGGACTAGCGGCGAACACCGGGGAGCTGTTTTTT. This chain links TRBV5-1 with TRBJ2-2, with 9 nucleotides matching TRBD2. This CDR3 has 16 amino acids. Germline-derived CDR1 and CDR2 are SGHRS and YFSETQ. J was trimmed by 0 bases and V by 0 bases; bases with no gene match: 0.